These 19 T cell receptor beta chains were sequenced from one sample in a study of T cells in Graves' hyperthyroidism and ophthalmopathy. Amplification yielded TCR beta CDR3 regions, with RNA transcripts as the source. With the HTBI primer set, the TCR CDR3 went through a first round of RT-PCR. TCRdb itself ran the multiplex PCR reads through MiXCR, one entry per CDR3 protein. In the table there are 150,000 or so distinct CDR3 sequences, 9.4% of which are singletons. Specimen: blood. These receptors all come from a young woman with Graves' hyperthyroidism that later progressed to Graves' ophthalmopathy.

The chain links TRBV9 to TRBJ2-3; TRBD2 matches at 9 bases. V was pared by 0 bases and J by 2 bases, with 1 base of the junction left unmatched. The CDR3 is 15 amino acids. Germline CDR1 SGDLS, CDR2 YYNGEE. The CDR3 here is CASSVGGGATDTQYF. CDR3 DNA: TGTGCCAGCAGCGTAGGCGGGGGGGCCACAGATACGCAGTATTTT.

The V and J genes are TRBV20-1 and TRBJ2-3, with 13 bases lining up with TRBD2. Germline V gene lookup returns CDR1 DFQATT and CDR2 SNEGSKA (reference sequence). The V gene end was trimmed by 7 bases and the J gene end by 6 bases; junction bases not matched to a gene: 7. The length of the CDR3 is 14 residues. CDR3 DNA: TGCAGTGGGGGGACTAGCGGGATCATTGATACGCAGTATTTT. This encodes CSGGTSGIIDTQYF.

This clonotype was seen many times. The chain carries TRBV20-1 and TRBJ1-5; D remains unclear. The length of the CDR3 is 14 residues. Per the germline V gene, CDR1 is DFQATT and CDR2 is SNEGSKA (reference sequence). Trimming shortened V by 0 bases and J by 7 bases, and 13 bases separated the two germline ends. As DNA, the CDR3 is TGCAGTGCTAGAGAGGGCAGAAGGGAACAGCCCCAGCATTTT. Translation gives CSAREGRREQPQHF.

This clonotype was seen ten or more times. The chain couples TRBV30 to TRBJ2-1; TRBD1 aligns across 9 bases. CDR1 and CDR2 (germline): GTSNPN, SVGIG (reference sequence). With V trimmed by 7 bases and J by 7 bases, 8 bases remained unmatched. The CDR3 has 13 amino acids. In nucleotides, the CDR3 is TGTGCCTTCAACAGGGGGCCCCTAAATGAGCAGTTCTTC. Residues: CAFNRGPLNEQFF.

This clonotype was detected ten times or more. The V and J genes are TRBV20-1 and TRBJ2-7; D may be TRBD2 (5 bases). Germline CDR1 reads DFQATT; CDR2 reads SNEGSKA (reference sequence). Trimming stripped 0 bases from V and 0 bases from J, with 12 bases between. The CDR3 has 15 amino acids. DNA for the CDR3: TGCAGTGCTAGAGATTGGGAGTTAGCCTCCTACGAGCAGTACTTC. It encodes CSARDWELASYEQYF.

The V and J genes are TRBV30 and TRBJ2-7, with D possibly matching TRBD1 (6 bases). Trimming took 0 bases from V and 3 from J, leaving 15 bases between them. This CDR3 comprises 15 residues. Germline-derived CDR1 and CDR2 are GTSNPN and SVGIG (reference sequence). The CDR3 protein is CAWSVRPGVDYEQYF. In DNA, the CDR3 is TGTGCCTGGAGTGTGCGGCCAGGGGTGGACTACGAGCAGTACTTC.

In this sample, this clonotype turned up many times. The chain employs TRBV13 and TRBJ2-7; D is ambiguous. The germline V gene encodes CDR1 PRHDT and CDR2 FYEKMQ (reference sequence). V was shortened by 5 bases and J by 3 bases, with 5 bases between the two germline ends. This CDR3 has 11 residues. This CDR3 reads CASSNYYEQYF. CDR3 nucleotides: TGTGCCAGCAGCAATTACTACGAGCAGTACTTC.

This chain joins TRBV5-1 and TRBJ1-4; the match to TRBD1 covers 7 bases. J gave up 4 bases and V 5 bases, and 8 bases lay outside the gene matches. Germline V gene data show CDR1 as SGHRS and CDR2 as YFSETQ. This CDR3 spans 15 amino acids. This CDR3 is CASRRLGTVNEKLFF. CDR3 DNA sequence: TGCGCCAGCAGACGCCTCGGGACAGTTAATGAAAAACTGTTTTTT.

This clonotype was seen repeatedly, ten times or more. This rearrangement joins TRBV7-2 to TRBJ2-5, with 7 bases that match TRBD2. The CDR3 length is 15 residues. Germline assignment: CDR1 SGHTA and CDR2 FQGNSA. V was clipped by 1 base and J by 6 bases; unmatched bases: 8. CDR3 in amino acids: CASSLGTGEGKTQYF. The CDR3 DNA reads TGTGCCAGCAGCTTAGGGACGGGGGAGGGAAAGACCCAGTACTTC.

A single count supports this clonotype. The chain combines TRBV10-2 with TRBJ1-5; 9 positions match TRBD1. J lost 1 base, V lost 10 bases, and 11 bases had no gene match. Germline CDR1 is WSHSY and CDR2 is SAAADI. This CDR3 spans 16 amino acids. In DNA form, the CDR3 reads TGCGCCACCTGGGACAGGGTAGTAGGAAGCAATCAGCCCCAGCATTTT. This codes for CATWDRVVGSNQPQHF.

Many counts were recorded for this clonotype. CDR3 sequence: CASSPSLGPYGYTF. The CDR3 coding sequence is TGTGCCAGCAGTCCCAGTTTAGGGCCTTATGGCTACACCTTC. The chain has TRBV27 and TRBJ1-2, with no clear D. Germline CDR1 MNHEY, CDR2 SMNVEV (reference sequence). V lost 5 bases to trimming and J lost 5 bases, with 15 bases between them. The CDR3 is made up of 14 amino acids.

This clonotype was observed many times. V gene TRBV9 combines with J gene TRBJ1-2; D is ambiguous. This CDR3 spans 15 amino acids. CDR1 SGDLS and CDR2 YYNGEE come from the germline V gene. V was pared by 0 bases and J by 7 bases, with 16 bases between. The CDR3 loop is CASSVAVSPTGGYTF. CDR3 bases: TGTGCCAGCAGCGTAGCTGTTAGCCCCACGGGTGGCTACACCTTC.

This clonotype was seen only a few times. V and J are TRBV29-1 and TRBJ1-1; weak D call: TRBD1 (5 bases). CDR1 and CDR2 (germline): SQVTM, ANQGSEA. V lost 3 bases and J 2 bases, leaving 10 bases between the germline ends. The CDR3 spans 13 residues. CDR3 in amino acids: CSVDITGNTEAFF. The CDR3, as DNA: TGCAGCGTTGATATCACAGGCAACACTGAAGCTTTCTTT.

In its sample, this clonotype was seen many times. The chain recombines TRBV3-1 with TRBJ1-2, with 7 bases that match TRBD1. V gave up 0 bases and J gave up 8 bases; unmatched junction bases: 6. This CDR3 region has 14 residues. The germline CDR1 and CDR2 sequences are LGHDT and YNNKEL (reference sequence). CDR3 in amino acids: CASSQDHRGQGYTF. CDR3 DNA sequence: TGTGCCAGCAGCCAAGATCACAGGGGTCAAGGCTACACCTTC.

This chain uses TRBV13 with TRBJ2-2, with D perhaps given as TRBD1 or TRBD2 (7 bases each). This CDR3 is built from 15 residues. Looked up from germline, CDR1 is PRHDT and CDR2 is FYEKMQ (reference sequence). The V end lost 7 bases, the J end lost 5 bases, and 17 bases lay between the germline ends. CDR3 DNA sequence: TGTGCCAGCACCAGGGGGGGCGAGATTACCGGGGAGCTGTTTTTT. Translating it yields CASTRGGEITGELFF.

This clonotype was observed at least ten times. The chain has TRBV29-1 and TRBJ1-6, with TRBD1 matching over 8 bases. V was pared by 5 bases and J by 8 bases, with 8 bases of the junction left unmatched. CDR1 and CDR2 from the germline V gene are SQVTM and ANQGSEA. The CDR3 extends over 14 amino acids. CDR3 sequence: CSVRDRGRDSPLHF. CDR3 DNA: TGCAGCGTTCGAGACAGGGGCCGGGATTCACCCCTCCACTTT.

This clonotype was found many times. V is TRBV7-9 and J is TRBJ2-7; D may be TRBD1 or TRBD2 (6 bases each). The CDR3 spans 13 residues. Germline CDR1 SEHNR, CDR2 FQNEAQ (reference sequence). Deletions cut 5 bases from V and 4 bases from J, with 12 bases between. CDR3 nucleotide sequence: TGTGCCAGCAGCCCGGAAGGGGGGTACGAGCAGTACTTC. Encoded protein: CASSPEGGYEQYF.

This clonotype was seen at least ten times. This rearrangement joins TRBV12-3 or TRBV12-4 to TRBJ2-3; D gene unclear. The V gene lost 5 bases and the J gene lost 0 bases, with 9 bases spanning the gap. The length of the CDR3 is 14 residues. CDR3 DNA sequence: TGTGCCAGCAGTCTCCCTGTGAGCACAGATACGCAGTATTTT. Amino acid sequence: CASSLPVSTDTQYF.

This clonotype was picked up a small number of times. The V call is TRBV15, the J call TRBJ1-4; weak D call: TRBD1 (5 bases). The CDR3 totals 15 residues. V gave up 0 bases and J gave up 7 bases, with 12 bases separating them. Germline loops: CDR1 LNHNV, CDR2 YYDKDF (reference sequence). CDR3 nucleotide sequence: TGTGCCACCAGCAGAGAGCCAGGGAAGGGTGAAAAACTGTTTTTT. This translates into CATSREPGKGEKLFF.